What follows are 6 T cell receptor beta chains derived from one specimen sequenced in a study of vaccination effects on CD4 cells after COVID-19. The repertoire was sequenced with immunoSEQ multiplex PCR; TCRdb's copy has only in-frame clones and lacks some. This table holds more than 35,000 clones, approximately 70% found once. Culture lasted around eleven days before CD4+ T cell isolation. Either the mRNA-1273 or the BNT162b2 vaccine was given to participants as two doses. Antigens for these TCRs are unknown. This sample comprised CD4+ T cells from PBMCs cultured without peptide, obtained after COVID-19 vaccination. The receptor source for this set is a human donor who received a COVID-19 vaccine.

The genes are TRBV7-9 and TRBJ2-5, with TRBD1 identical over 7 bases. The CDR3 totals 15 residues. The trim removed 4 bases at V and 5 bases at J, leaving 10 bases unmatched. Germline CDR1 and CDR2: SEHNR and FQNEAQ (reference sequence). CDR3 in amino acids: CASSWGQPGAETQYF. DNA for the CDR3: TGTGCCAGCAGCTGGGGACAGCCCGGGGCGGAGACCCAGTACTTC.

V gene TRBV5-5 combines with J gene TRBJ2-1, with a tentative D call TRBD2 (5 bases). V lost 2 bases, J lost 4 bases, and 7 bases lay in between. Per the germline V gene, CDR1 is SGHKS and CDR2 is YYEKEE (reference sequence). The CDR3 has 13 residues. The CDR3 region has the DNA TGTGCCAGCAGCTTCGGGGTATACAATGAGCAGTTCTTC. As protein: CASSFGVYNEQFF.

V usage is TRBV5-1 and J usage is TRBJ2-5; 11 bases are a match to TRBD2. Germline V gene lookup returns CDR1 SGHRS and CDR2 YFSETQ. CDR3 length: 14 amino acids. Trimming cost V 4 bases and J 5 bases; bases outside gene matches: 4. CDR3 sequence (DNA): TGCGCCAGCAGCCTAGCGGGGGGAACGGAGACCCAGTACTTC. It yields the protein CASSLAGGTETQYF.

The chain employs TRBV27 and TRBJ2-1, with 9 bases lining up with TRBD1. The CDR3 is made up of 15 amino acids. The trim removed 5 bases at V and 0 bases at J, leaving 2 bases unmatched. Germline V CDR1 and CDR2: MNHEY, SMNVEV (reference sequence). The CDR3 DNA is TGTGCCAGCAGTCGACAGGGGGTCTCCTACAATGAGCAGTTCTTC. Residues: CASSRQGVSYNEQFF.

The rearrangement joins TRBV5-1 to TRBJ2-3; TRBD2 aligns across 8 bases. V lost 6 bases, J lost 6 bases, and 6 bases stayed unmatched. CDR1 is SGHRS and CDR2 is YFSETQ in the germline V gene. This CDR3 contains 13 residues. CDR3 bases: TGCGCCAGCACCTTTGGGACTAGGGATACGCAGTATTTT. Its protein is CASTFGTRDTQYF.

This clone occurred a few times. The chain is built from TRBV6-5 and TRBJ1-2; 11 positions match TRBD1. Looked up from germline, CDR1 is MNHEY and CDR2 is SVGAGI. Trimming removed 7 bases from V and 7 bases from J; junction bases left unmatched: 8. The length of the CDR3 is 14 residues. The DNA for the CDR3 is TGTGCCAGCACTCGGACAGGGGGCGTGAGTGGCTACACCTTC. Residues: CASTRTGGVSGYTF.